This TCR beta chain was identified in a study of response to subunit inactivated influenza vaccine. TCRdb re-derived calls from the RT-PCR reads in MiXCR, one entry per CDR3 protein. The sample contains just under 550,000 distinct CDR3 sequences, roughly a quarter of which appear only once. This clonotype was recorded once. These data were likewise used in another study, on T cells expressing NK-cell markers. That study reports: UMI-tagged 5'RACE template switching yielded the TCR beta cDNA. The authors derived TCR beta repertoires from sorted CD3+CD56+NKG2C+, CD3+CD56+NKG2C- and CD3+CD56-NKG2C+ T cells. Of the CD8+ T cell pool in roughly six donors, roughly 1.0-8% was accounted for by dominant NKG2C+ clonotypes.

Material: CD4+ T cells sorted from PBMCs, obtained approximately 12 days after vaccination. The receptor was isolated from a man aged 50-60 years who received an inactivated influenza vaccine.

CDR3 in DNA: TGTGCCAGCAGCGCGGGGACTAGCGTATACGAGCAGTACTTC. This gives the protein CASSAGTSVYEQYF. The chain combines TRBV5-4 with TRBJ2-7; TRBD2 matches at 10 bases. The V and J ends lost 4 bases and 4 bases, in that order; junction bases with no gene match: 5. This CDR3 has 14 residues. Germline lookup yields CDR1 SGHNT and CDR2 YYREEE (reference sequence).